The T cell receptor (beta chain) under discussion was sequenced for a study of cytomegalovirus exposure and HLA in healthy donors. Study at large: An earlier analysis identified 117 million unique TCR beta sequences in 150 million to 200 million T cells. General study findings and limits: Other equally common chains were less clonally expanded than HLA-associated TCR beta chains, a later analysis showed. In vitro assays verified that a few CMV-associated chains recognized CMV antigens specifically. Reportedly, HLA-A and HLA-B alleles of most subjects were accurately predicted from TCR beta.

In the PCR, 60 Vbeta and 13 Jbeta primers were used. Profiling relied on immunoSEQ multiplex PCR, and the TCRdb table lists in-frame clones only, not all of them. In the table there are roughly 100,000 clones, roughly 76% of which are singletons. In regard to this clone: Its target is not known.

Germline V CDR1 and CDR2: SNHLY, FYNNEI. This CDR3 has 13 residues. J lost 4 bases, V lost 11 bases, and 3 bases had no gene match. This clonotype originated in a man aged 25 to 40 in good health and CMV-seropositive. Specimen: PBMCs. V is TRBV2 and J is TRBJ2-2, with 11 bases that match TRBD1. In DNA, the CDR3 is TGTGCCGCAGGGACAGGGGGCACCGGGGAGCTGTTTTTT. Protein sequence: CAAGTGGTGELFF.